This is a list of T cell receptor beta chains from one sample in a study of cytomegalovirus exposure and HLA in healthy donors. Repertoires were generated with immunoSEQ multiplex PCR, while TCRdb's copy carries only in-frame clones and drops some. The sample holds roughly 160,000 clones, around 85% seen once. Sequencing was done on a sample of PBMCs. Receptors were obtained from a male donor in good health and CMV-seronegative. Each CDR3 is given with its conserved first and last residue. Each record gives: D gene, J gene, clone size, V gene, CDR3 protein, CDR3 DNA. A D gene is named only where the DNA matches it firmly. The listing skips clone size in some rows; elsewhere it reads once, few, many or a size class.

D: TRBD1
J: TRBJ2-5
size: -
V: TRBV5-4
CDR3: CASSPSGTEKETQYF
DNA: TGTGCCAGCAGTCCTTCCGGGACAGAAAAAGAGACCCAGTACTTC

D: TRBD1
J: TRBJ1-2
size: once
V: TRBV5-1
CDR3: CASSRNRDSLGGYTF
DNA: TGCGCCAGCAGCAGAAACCGGGACAGCCTAGGAGGCTACACCTTC

D: TRBD1
J: TRBJ1-1
size: -
V: TRBV6-5
CDR3: CASSYDGTGVGEAFF
DNA: TGTGCCAGCAGTTACGATGGGACAGGGGTGGGGGAAGCTTTCTTT

D: TRBD1
J: TRBJ2-3
size: -
V: TRBV13
CDR3: CASGIELRDRDESTDTQYF
DNA: TGTGCCAGCGGAATAGAACTGAGAGACAGGGACGAATCCACAGATACGCAGTATTTT

D: TRBD1
J: TRBJ1-1
size: -
V: TRBV7-8
CDR3: CASIGDSMNTEAFF
DNA: TGTGCCAGCATCGGGGACAGCATGAACACTGAAGCTTTCTTT

D: -
J: TRBJ2-7
size: -
V: TRBV5-1
CDR3: CASSLASLYEQYF
DNA: TGCGCCAGCAGCTTGGCCTCTCTTTACGAGCAGTACTTC

D: TRBD1
J: TRBJ1-2
size: -
V: TRBV30
CDR3: CAWSRDRVNYGYTF
DNA: TGTGCCTGGAGTCGGGACAGGGTGAACTATGGCTACACCTTC

D: TRBD1
J: TRBJ1-2
size: -
V: TRBV4-1
CDR3: CASSQGPDRGTDGYTF
DNA: TGCGCCAGCAGCCAAGGGCCGGACAGGGGAACGGATGGCTACACCTTC

D: TRBD1
J: TRBJ2-7
size: -
V: TRBV6-1
CDR3: CASGDRASYEQYF
DNA: TGTGCCAGTGGGGACAGGGCCTCCTACGAGCAGTACTTC

D: TRBD1
J: TRBJ1-1
size: once
V: TRBV7-9
CDR3: CASSIGGAENAFF
DNA: TGTGCCAGCAGCATAGGGGGCGCCGAGAACGCTTTCTTT

D: TRBD2
J: TRBJ2-1
size: -
V: TRBV7-9
CDR3: CASSSGTSAAPQFF
DNA: TGTGCCAGCAGCTCGGGGACTAGCGCGGCCCCGCAGTTCTTC

D: TRBD2
J: TRBJ2-5
size: -
V: TRBV5-1
CDR3: CASSGGAGVGETQYF
DNA: TGCGCCAGCAGCGGGGGAGCGGGGGTCGGGGAGACCCAGTACTTC

D: TRBD1
J: TRBJ1-4
size: -
V: TRBV19
CDR3: CASRPQGASSTNEKLFF
DNA: TGTGCCAGCAGACCCCAGGGGGCTTCCTCAACTAATGAAAAACTGTTTTTT

D: TRBD2
J: TRBJ2-2
size: -
V: TRBV7-8
CDR3: CASSTRLAGGDGELFF
DNA: TGTGCCAGCAGCACGCGACTAGCGGGGGGGGACGGGGAGCTGTTTTTT

D: TRBD2
J: TRBJ2-5
size: once
V: TRBV18
CDR3: CASSPAGLAGGPEETQYF
DNA: TGTGCCAGCTCACCGGCGGGACTAGCGGGGGGGCCGGAGGAGACCCAGTACTTC

D: TRBD1
J: TRBJ1-2
size: -
V: TRBV5-6
CDR3: CASSTDRGNYGYTF
DNA: TGTGCCAGCAGCACGGACAGGGGAAACTATGGCTACACCTTC

D: -
J: TRBJ2-7
size: few
V: TRBV6-1
CDR3: CASSLLAQGTYEQYF
DNA: TGTGCCAGCAGTCTCCTTGCCCAGGGGACCTACGAGCAGTACTTC

D: -
J: TRBJ2-1
size: -
V: TRBV19
CDR3: CASSIETAEWSEQFF
DNA: TGTGCCAGTAGTATAGAGACCGCCGAATGGAGTGAGCAGTTCTTC

D: -
J: TRBJ1-5
size: -
V: TRBV7-9
CDR3: CASSSTGSGSYSNQPQHF
DNA: TGTGCCAGCAGCTCGACAGGCTCCGGTTCTTATAGCAATCAGCCCCAGCATTTT

D: TRBD1
J: TRBJ1-1
size: -
V: TRBV7-6
CDR3: CASSLNRGTEAFF
DNA: TGTGCCAGCAGCTTAAACAGGGGCACTGAAGCTTTCTTT

D: -
J: TRBJ1-2
size: -
V: TRBV5-4
CDR3: CASSLAGIPEGGYTF
DNA: TGTGCCAGCAGCTTGGCCGGGATCCCGGAGGGCGGCTACACCTTC

D: TRBD1
J: TRBJ1-2
size: -
V: TRBV5-4
CDR3: CASSTDRNYGYTF
DNA: TGTGCCAGCAGCACGGACAGGAACTATGGCTACACCTTC

D: -
J: TRBJ1-3
size: -
V: TRBV5-6
CDR3: CASSYGVSGNTIYF
DNA: TGTGCCAGCAGCTACGGGGTATCGGGAAACACCATATATTTT

D: TRBD1
J: TRBJ1-5
size: -
V: TRBV10-2
CDR3: CASSRDRRWQPQHF
DNA: TGCGCCAGCAGTCGGGACAGGAGGTGGCAGCCCCAGCATTTT

D: -
J: TRBJ1-3
size: -
V: TRBV10-2
CDR3: CASTGTVSGNTIYF
DNA: TGCGCCAGCACCGGGACTGTCTCTGGAAACACCATATATTTT

D: -
J: TRBJ1-2
size: once
V: TRBV6-1
CDR3: CASKSSNYGYTF
DNA: TGTGCCAGCAAGTCGAGTAACTATGGCTACACCTTC

D: -
J: TRBJ1-1
size: once
V: TRBV10-1
CDR3: CASSPRTHTEAFF
DNA: TGCGCCAGCAGTCCACGGACACACACTGAAGCTTTCTTT

D: -
J: TRBJ2-2
size: -
V: TRBV11-2
CDR3: CASSLISGGAGELFF
DNA: TGTGCCAGCAGCTTAATCTCAGGAGGGGCCGGGGAGCTGTTTTTT

D: TRBD1
J: TRBJ2-6
size: -
V: TRBV9
CDR3: CASSGGTASGANVLTF
DNA: TGTGCCAGCAGCGGAGGGACAGCCTCTGGGGCCAACGTCCTGACTTTC

D: TRBD2
J: TRBJ2-1
size: -
V: TRBV30
CDR3: CAWREVPGGRDNEQFF
DNA: TGTGCCTGGAGGGAGGTTCCGGGGGGGCGCGACAATGAGCAGTTCTTC

D: TRBD1
J: TRBJ2-7
size: -
V: TRBV11-2
CDR3: CASSSSTGGYEQYF
DNA: TGTGCCAGCAGCTCCTCGACAGGGGGGTACGAGCAGTACTTC

D: TRBD1
J: TRBJ1-1
size: -
V: TRBV6-6
CDR3: CASSDRGVNTEAFF
DNA: TGTGCCAGCTCGGACAGGGGGGTAAACACTGAAGCTTTCTTT

D: TRBD1
J: TRBJ1-2
size: -
V: TRBV4-3
CDR3: CASSQLTGTAGDYGYTF
DNA: TGCGCCAGCAGCCAACTCACCGGGACAGCCGGGGACTATGGCTACACCTTC

D: TRBD1
J: TRBJ2-5
size: -
V: TRBV5-4
CDR3: CASSLDRAQETQYF
DNA: TGTGCCAGCAGCCTCGACAGGGCCCAAGAGACCCAGTACTTC

D: TRBD1
J: TRBJ1-2
size: once
V: TRBV6-5
CDR3: CASRTAGTGQGYTF
DNA: TGTGCCAGCAGAACCGCCGGGACAGGGCAAGGCTACACCTTC

D: TRBD1
J: TRBJ2-1
size: -
V: TRBV5-1
CDR3: CASSRGQTSYNEQFF
DNA: TGCGCCAGCAGCCGGGGACAGACGTCCTACAATGAGCAGTTCTTC

D: TRBD2
J: TRBJ2-7
size: -
V: TRBV10-1
CDR3: CASSDSGLAGSYEQYF
DNA: TGCGCCAGCAGTGACTCAGGACTAGCGGGATCCTACGAGCAGTACTTC

D: TRBD1
J: TRBJ1-5
size: -
V: TRBV4-3
CDR3: CASSQGQGKGAPQHF
DNA: TGCGCCAGCAGCCAGGGACAGGGCAAAGGGGCGCCCCAGCATTTT

D: -
J: TRBJ1-4
size: -
V: TRBV27
CDR3: CASSWGGARANEKLFF
DNA: TGTGCCAGCAGTTGGGGGGGAGCTCGGGCTAATGAAAAACTGTTTTTT

D: -
J: TRBJ2-7
size: -
V: TRBV5-1
CDR3: CASSPPGTGGIEQYF
DNA: TGCGCCAGCAGCCCGCCCGGGACTGGGGGGATCGAGCAGTACTTC

D: -
J: TRBJ1-1
size: few
V: TRBV11-2
CDR3: CASSRKQDTEAFF
DNA: TGTGCCAGCAGCCGCAAACAGGACACTGAAGCTTTCTTT